The 18 T cell receptor beta chains below were found in one sample sequenced in a study of T cells in Graves' hyperthyroidism and ophthalmopathy. From RNA transcripts, TCR beta CDR3 regions were amplified. The HTBI primer set served for first-round RT-PCR of the TCR CDR3. TCRdb recomputed calls from the multiplex PCR reads with MiXCR, one row per CDR3 protein. The data contain about 570,000 distinct CDR3 sequences, about 14% of them singletons. Source material: blood. All receptors come from a woman aged 40-49 years with Graves' hyperthyroidism.

In this sample, this clonotype turned up many times. This chain joins TRBV27 and TRBJ1-2; 8 bases align to TRBD1. The CDR3 is 15 residues long. From germline, CDR1 is MNHEY and CDR2 SMNVEV (reference sequence). V shed 4 bases and J 4 bases; nucleotides not matched to a gene: 8. The CDR3 sequence: CASSSTRQGIYGYTF. For the CDR3, the DNA is TGTGCCAGCAGTTCTACCCGACAGGGGATCTATGGCTACACCTTC.

This clonotype was detected many times. J is TRBJ1-1 and V is TRBV5-1; D is uncertain. This CDR3 spans 16 amino acids. Trimming left V 0 bases short and J 1 base short, with 13 bases between. Per the germline V gene, CDR1 is SGHRS and CDR2 is YFSETQ. The CDR3 region is CASSLGQLGGNTEAFF. The DNA for the CDR3 is TGCGCCAGCAGCTTGGGGCAGCTAGGTGGGAACACTGAAGCTTTCTTT.

This clonotype was detected a few times. The chain couples TRBV7-9 to TRBJ2-7; D is perhaps TRBD1 (5 bases). The V gene lost 5 bases and the J gene lost 5 bases, with 10 bases spanning the gap. This CDR3 is 12 amino acids long. Germline V gives CDR1 SEHNR, CDR2 FQNEAQ (reference sequence). The CDR3 DNA reads as TGTGCCAGCAGCAAACAGGAACACGAGCAGTACTTC. This encodes CASSKQEHEQYF.

The rearrangement uses TRBV5-6 and TRBJ1-2; D unclear. This CDR3 is 16 amino acids long. Germline CDR1 is SGHDT and CDR2 is YYEEEE. V lost 2 bases and J 0 bases, leaving 14 bases between the germline ends. The CDR3 nucleotides are TGTGCCAGCAGCTTATGGAATCGGGGTTCTAACTATGGCTACACCTTC. Protein product: CASSLWNRGSNYGYTF.

Remarks on this clonotype: A read error may be the cause here, since a much bigger clone is one base away. This chain links TRBV30 with TRBJ2-2, with D maybe TRBD2 (6 bases). CDR3 length equals 15 residues. V was shortened by 0 bases and J by 1 base, with 9 bases between the two germline ends. Germline V CDR1 and CDR2: GTSNPN, SVGIG (reference sequence). This CDR3 reads CAWSVKGLNTGELFF. The CDR3 DNA is TGTGCCTGGAGTGTTAAGGGACTGAACACCGGGGAGCTGTTTTTT.

This clonotype was detected only a few times. This sequence joins TRBV6-2 or TRBV6-3 and TRBJ1-6; tentatively, D is TRBD1 (6 bases). V gave up 7 bases and J gave up 9 bases, with 16 bases separating them. Germline V gene sequence: CDR1 MNHEY, CDR2 SVGEGT. This CDR3 has 14 residues. The CDR3 region is CASTNRDNSSPLHF. The CDR3 DNA reads TGTGCCAGCACCAACAGGGACAACAGTTCACCCCTCCACTTT.

This clonotype was picked up many times. The chain combines TRBV18 with TRBJ1-1, with no clear D. The CDR3 length is 16 residues. Germline V lookup: CDR1 KGHSH, CDR2 LQKENI. Trimming shortened V by 0 bases and J by 0 bases, and 11 bases separated the two germline ends. CDR3 nucleotide sequence: TGTGCCAGCTCACCACCGGGCAGACCAATGAACACTGAAGCTTTCTTT. Amino acid sequence: CASSPPGRPMNTEAFF.

This clonotype was detected only a few times. The chain couples TRBV4-1 to TRBJ2-1; 12 positions match TRBD2. CDR3 size: 18 residues. V lost 1 base to trimming and J lost 8 bases; unmatched junction nucleotides: 12. CDR1 is MGHRA and CDR2 is YSYEKL in the germline V gene. The CDR3 region has the DNA TGCGCCAGCAGCCAAGTTTCGAAGACTAGCGGGAGATACGATGAGCAGTTCTTC. It yields the protein CASSQVSKTSGRYDEQFF.

The V call is TRBV6-1, the J call TRBJ2-1; D gene ambiguous. The V and J ends lost 2 bases and 6 bases respectively, with 11 bases between them. The CDR3 contains 14 residues. Per the germline V gene, CDR1 is MNHNS and CDR2 is SASEGT. The CDR3 nucleotides read TGTGCCAGCAGTGAAAACTCCCTCGGCAATGAGCAGTTCTTC. Its translation: CASSENSLGNEQFF.

This clonotype occurred many times. The V and J genes are TRBV20-1 and TRBJ2-3; tentatively, D is TRBD1 (5 bases). Germline loops: CDR1 DFQATT, CDR2 SNEGSKA (reference sequence). V lost 5 bases, J lost 0 bases, and 9 bases lay in between. The CDR3 consists of 13 residues. The CDR3 loop reads CSAYGHSTDTQYF. The CDR3 DNA is TGCAGTGCTTACGGACATAGCACAGATACGCAGTATTTT.

This clonotype was counted many times. The chain combines TRBV10-3 with TRBJ2-3, with TRBD1 as a possible D gene (6 bases). V was cut by 6 bases and J by 6 bases, with 16 bases left in between. The CDR3 consists of 14 residues. Germline V gene data show CDR1 as ENHRY and CDR2 as SYGVKD. The CDR3 is CAIRQGYESDTQYF. DNA of the CDR3: TGTGCCATCAGGCAGGGGTATGAATCCGATACGCAGTATTTT.

This clonotype was detected many times. The CDR3 DNA sequence: TGTGCCAGCAGCCAAGGGACGAATGAAAAACTGTTTTTT. Its protein product is CASSQGTNEKLFF. The gene calls are TRBV7-6 and TRBJ1-4, with D possibly matching TRBD1 (5 bases). Germline CDR1 is SGHVS and CDR2 is FNYEAQ. V lost 5 bases and J 5 bases, leaving 9 bases between the germline ends. The CDR3 is 13 amino acids.

The V and J genes are TRBV4-1 and TRBJ2-7, with D uncertain. The CDR3 has 14 residues. Germline V gene lookup returns CDR1 MGHRA and CDR2 YSYEKL. Trimming removed 0 bases from V and 6 bases from J, with 12 bases in between. CDR3: CASSQDPRAGEQYF. CDR3 DNA sequence: TGCGCCAGCAGCCAAGATCCTAGGGCCGGCGAGCAGTACTTC.

CDR3 sequence (DNA): TGTGCCAGCAGTTTAAGACAGTCAGCTAACTATGGCTACACCTTC. Translated, it gives CASSLRQSANYGYTF. V and J are TRBV12-3 or TRBV12-4 and TRBJ1-2, with D perhaps TRBD1 (5 bases). The CDR3 has 15 residues. The germline V and J ends were trimmed by 2 bases and 0 bases, with 10 bases remaining between them.

This sequence joins TRBV7-9 and TRBJ2-3; D unclear. V lost 5 bases and J 6 bases, leaving 15 bases between the germline ends. This CDR3 is 14 amino acids long. Germline CDR1 is SEHNR and CDR2 is FQNEAQ (reference sequence). CDR3 amino acids: CASSHRFETDTQYF. CDR3 DNA sequence: TGTGCCAGCAGCCATCGTTTCGAGACGGATACGCAGTATTTT.

This clonotype came up many times. The chain links TRBV29-1 to TRBJ2-7, with D maybe TRBD2 (5 bases). The germline V gene has CDR1 SQVTM and CDR2 ANQGSEA. This CDR3 is 16 amino acids long. V lost 6 bases and J lost 6, with 27 bases in between. Here the CDR3 reads CSVPPRSGFFPPEQYF. The CDR3 DNA reads TGCAGCGTCCCCCCGCGGTCGGGGTTCTTTCCACCCGAGCAGTACTTC.

This clonotype was seen ten or more times. The chain combines TRBV28 with TRBJ2-5, with D possibly being TRBD1 (5 bases). There are 14 residues in the CDR3. The V gene's germline CDR1 is MDHEN and CDR2 SYDVKM. V lost 1 base, J lost 4 bases, and 10 bases lay in between. The CDR3 reads CASSLSTGIETQYF. The CDR3 DNA reads as TGTGCCAGCAGTTTATCAACAGGAATAGAGACCCAGTACTTC.

The CDR3 reads CAISAPGRDGYTF. The CDR3 DNA sequence: TGTGCCATCAGCGCTCCGGGGAGGGATGGCTACACCTTC. The V and J genes are TRBV10-3 and TRBJ1-2, with no clear D. Trimming shortened V by 6 bases and J by 6 bases, and 14 bases separated the two germline ends. In germline, CDR1 is ENHRY, CDR2 SYGVKD. The CDR3 loop spans 13 amino acids.